This passage covers 19 T cell receptor beta chains from one sample sequenced in a study of vaccination and CD4 T cells after COVID-19. TCRdb independently ran MiXCR on the PCR reads; one entry per CDR3 protein. The sample lists 21,000 or so distinct CDR3 sequences, roughly 53% seen once, with approximately 1.1% in the top ten. The sequenced sample was CD4+ T cells from blood, obtained before SARS-CoV-2 vaccination. The origin of the receptors is a human donor who had recovered from COVID-19.

The chain joins TRBV20-1 to TRBJ2-1, with D hard to call. Germline CDR1 reads DFQATT; CDR2 reads SNEGSKA (reference sequence). The V end was cut by 0 bases, the J end by 5 bases, with 11 bases between. The CDR3 length is 14 residues. The CDR3 coding sequence is TGCAGTGCTAGAGATGGTGGTCGCGACAATGAGCAGTTCTTC. This translates into CSARDGGRDNEQFF.

This chain connects TRBV2 to TRBJ1-4; 8 nucleotides align to TRBD1. The length of the CDR3 is 11 residues. Germline V gives CDR1 SNHLY, CDR2 FYNNEI. V lost 6 bases to trimming and J lost 10 bases; unmatched junction nucleotides: 1. The CDR3 protein is CASSGQGKLFF. CDR3 nucleotides: TGTGCCAGCAGCGGACAGGGAAAACTGTTTTTT.

The rearrangement uses TRBV15 and TRBJ2-2; 9 positions agree with TRBD1. This CDR3 is built from 17 residues. Germline lookup yields CDR1 LNHNV and CDR2 YYDKDF (reference sequence). The V segment lost 1 base and the J segment 1 base; nucleotides outside the gene matches: 4. The CDR3 is CATSRGTGQGNTGELFF. CDR3 sequence (DNA): TGTGCCACCAGCAGAGGGACGGGACAGGGGAACACCGGGGAGCTGTTTTTT.

The chain joins TRBV19 to TRBJ2-5, with D maybe TRBD1 (6 bases). V was cut by 3 bases and J by 6 bases, with 20 bases left in between. Germline assignment: CDR1 LNHDA and CDR2 SQIVND (reference sequence). CDR3 length: 16 residues. CDR3 region: CASSIGTGTPQKTQYF. In DNA form, the CDR3 reads TGTGCCAGTAGTATCGGTACGGGGACACCTCAAAAGACCCAGTACTTC.

V gene TRBV28 combines with J gene TRBJ1-1; D call uncertain. V gave up 6 bases and J gave up 8 bases, with 10 bases separating them. The CDR3 length is 11 residues. Per germline, CDR1 MDHEN and CDR2 SYDVKM. DNA for the CDR3: TGTGCCAGCAGGTGGAAGGGAGAAGCTTTCTTT. Protein: CASRWKGEAFF.

This clonotype has only one observation. This chain joins TRBV7-2 and TRBJ2-3; D gene unclear. Germline CDR1 SGHTA, CDR2 FQGNSA. This CDR3 comprises 13 residues. Between the trimmed V and J ends, which lost 4 bases and 0 bases, there was a span of 5 bases. The CDR3 DNA reads as TGTGCCAGCAGCTACCTTAGCACAGATACGCAGTATTTT. This translates into CASSYLSTDTQYF.

The V and J genes are TRBV28 and TRBJ1-2; D call uncertain. This CDR3 is built from 17 residues. Looked up from germline, CDR1 is MDHEN and CDR2 is SYDVKM. Trimming cost V 5 bases and J 2 bases, with 21 bases left between them. The CDR3 DNA reads TGTGCCAGCAGTCCATCCTTCCGTATATTGGAGAACTATGGCTACACCTTC. It is translated as CASSPSFRILENYGYTF.

This chain uses TRBV11-2 with TRBJ2-5; D is perhaps TRBD1 (5 bases). Trimming removed 2 bases from V and 6 bases from J, with 16 bases in between. The CDR3 has 15 residues. Germline CDR1 reads SGHAT; CDR2 reads FQNNGV. CDR3 sequence reads: CASSLPFRRGQTQYF. In DNA, the CDR3 is TGTGCCAGCAGCTTACCCTTCAGAAGGGGCCAGACCCAGTACTTC. The variable domain in full, completed from reference TRBV11-2 and TRBJ2-5, reads EAGVAQSPRYKIIEKRQSVAFWCNPISGHATLYWYQQILGQGPKLLIQFQNNGVVDDSQLPKDRFSAERLKGVDSTLKIQPAKLEDSAVYLCASSLPFRRGQTQYFGPGTRLLVL.

The chain joins TRBV10-3 to TRBJ1-5; D gene ambiguous. CDR1 and CDR2 (germline): ENHRY, SYGVKD. The V end lost 0 bases, the J end lost 4 bases, and 7 bases lay between the germline ends. This CDR3 contains 14 residues. In nucleotides, the CDR3 is TGTGCCATCAGTGAGTCGAGTGGGAATCAGCCCCAGCATTTT. Protein: CAISESSGNQPQHF.

The V gene is TRBV7-3, the J gene TRBJ2-2, with a tentative D call TRBD2 (6 bases). The CDR3 runs 16 residues. Germline assignment: CDR1 SGHTA and CDR2 FQGTGA. V was clipped by 1 base and J by 4 bases, with 13 bases between them. In DNA form, the CDR3 reads TGTGCCAGCAGCTTAAGTAGCGGAGGCCCCACCGGGGAGCTGTTTTTT. It specifies CASSLSSGGPTGELFF.

The chain joins TRBV12-3 or TRBV12-4 to TRBJ1-1; the D gene is possibly TRBD1 (5 bases). The CDR3 loop spans 13 amino acids. Deletions cut 2 bases from V and 3 bases from J, with 7 bases between. CDR3 sequence: CASSLIRDTEAFF. The CDR3, as DNA: TGTGCCAGCAGTTTAATCAGGGACACTGAAGCTTTCTTT.

This clonotype was detected a few times. The V and J genes are TRBV7-2 and TRBJ2-3; 9 bases line up with TRBD1. The V segment lost 5 bases and the J segment 4 bases; nucleotides outside the gene matches: 4. CDR1 and CDR2 (germline): SGHTA, FQGNSA. The CDR3 has 14 residues. CDR3 DNA sequence: TGTGCCAGCAGCCCCGGACAGGGGTCAGATACGCAGTATTTT. Residues: CASSPGQGSDTQYF.

This rearrangement joins TRBV7-2 to TRBJ1-5; D ambiguous. The V gene's germline CDR1 is SGHTA and CDR2 FQGNSA. V gave up 5 bases and J gave up 1 base, with 18 bases separating them. This CDR3 is 17 amino acids long. The CDR3 region is CASSLAPPGLSNQPQHF. The CDR3, as DNA: TGTGCCAGCAGCCTCGCCCCACCCGGTTTAAGCAATCAGCCCCAGCATTTT. Looking up the rest from reference TRBV7-2 and TRBJ1-5 gives the full variable domain: GAGVSQSPSNKVTEKGKDVELRCDPISGHTALYWYRQSLGQGLEFLIYFQGNSAPDKSGLPSDRFSAERTGGSVSTLTIQRTQQEDSAVYLCASSLAPPGLSNQPQHFGDGTRLSIL.

The chain combines TRBV18 with TRBJ1-6; TRBD1 might be the D (5 bases). In germline, CDR1 is KGHSH, CDR2 LQKENI. This CDR3 is built from 15 residues. Trimming removed 3 bases from V and 6 bases from J, with 12 bases in between. CDR3 region: CASSPVGTLNSPLHF. CDR3 coding DNA: TGTGCCAGCTCACCGGTAGGGACCCTTAATTCACCCCTCCACTTT.

The gene calls are TRBV6-1 and TRBJ2-7, with D perhaps TRBD2 (7 bases). Deletions cut 4 bases from V and 4 bases from J, with 14 bases between. The germline CDR1 and CDR2 sequences are MNHNS and SASEGT. CDR3 length: 14 residues. CDR3 loop: CASSVGGESYEQYF. CDR3 nucleotides: TGTGCCAGCAGTGTAGGGGGGGAATCGTACGAGCAGTACTTC.

The rearrangement links TRBV28 to TRBJ1-6, with D possibly matching TRBD1 (5 bases). This CDR3 region has 14 residues. Germline CDR1 reads MDHEN; CDR2 reads SYDVKM. V was shortened by 2 bases and J by 11 bases, with 13 bases between the two germline ends. The CDR3 coding sequence is TGTGCCAGCAGTTTAGACAGCCTACTGACACCCCTCCACTTT. This translates into CASSLDSLLTPLHF.

This clonotype was counted a single time. The chain uses TRBV29-1 and TRBJ2-7; 8 bases match TRBD1. The germline V gene has CDR1 SQVTM and CDR2 ANQGSEA. V lost 3 bases, J lost 1 base, and 5 bases stayed unmatched. The CDR3 contains 14 residues. The CDR3 reads CSVDPGTGSYEQYF. The CDR3 nucleotides are TGCAGCGTTGACCCCGGGACAGGTTCCTACGAGCAGTACTTC.

The chain links TRBV10-3 to TRBJ2-7; D call uncertain. Germline loops: CDR1 ENHRY, CDR2 SYGVKD. The ends were cut back, 10 bases at V and 5 bases at J, with 15 bases in the middle. The CDR3 sequence is 12 residues long. The CDR3, as DNA: TGTGCCACTAAAGCGAACTGGGACGAGCAGTACTTC. Translating gives CATKANWDEQYF.

This clonotype was counted once. The chain carries TRBV5-1 and TRBJ1-5; no clear D gene. Trimming took off 1 base at V and 4 bases at J, with 9 bases between the two ends. The germline CDR1 and CDR2 sequences are SGHRS and YFSETQ. The CDR3 sequence is 14 residues long. CDR3 residues: CASSLYSGNQPQHF. Written as DNA, the CDR3 is TGCGCCAGCAGCTTGTATTCAGGTAATCAGCCCCAGCATTTT.